Below, 24 T cell receptor beta chains from the same sample are listed, as sequenced in a study of OX40 agonist ivuxolimab in advanced cancers. The library was made by the immunoSEQ multiplex PCR assay. TCRdb took over this immuneACCESS table, retaining in-frame rearrangements with V and J assigned. Such tables are incomplete; in checked studies, under half of the missing clones stem from an unresolved V gene, and the remainder is unexplained. The table for this sample lists about 59,000 clones; 75% to 85% of them were counted only once. The ten largest clones capture about 0.75% of the sample. Sequencing was performed on CD4+ or CD8+ T cells sorted from blood, taken in a trial of the OX40 agonist ivuxolimab. These receptors all come from an adult with an advanced solid tumor such as melanoma, head and neck, liver or kidney cancer.

This rearrangement joins TRBV7-2 to TRBJ1-5; 8 nucleotides match TRBD1. V was clipped by 5 bases and J by 4 bases; unmatched bases: 7. Germline-derived CDR1 and CDR2 are SGHTA and FQGNSA. This CDR3 has 15 amino acids. CDR3 nucleotides: TGTGCCAGCAGCCGAGACAGGGGAGCAAATCAGCCCCAGCATTTT. It yields the protein CASSRDRGANQPQHF. Supplemented by reference TRBV7-2 and TRBJ1-5, the full variable domain reads GAGVSQSPSNKVTEKGKDVELRCDPISGHTALYWYRQSLGQGLEFLIYFQGNSAPDKSGLPSDRFSAERTGGSVSTLTIQRTQQEDSAVYLCASSRDRGANQPQHFGDGTRLSIL.

The chain uses TRBV27 and TRBJ2-2; 7 positions match TRBD2. Germline values: CDR1 MNHEY, CDR2 SMNVEV (reference sequence). Unmatched junction bases numbered 11, after V lost 5 bases and J lost 2 bases. This CDR3 is built from 17 residues. The CDR3 DNA is TGTGCCAGCAGTACAATAAGCGGGAATAAAAACACCGGGGAGCTGTTTTTT. Its protein is CASSTISGNKNTGELFF.

V and J are TRBV2 and TRBJ2-5, with TRBD2 identical over 7 bases. The DNA matches TRBJ2-7 better at its end, which makes the J call doubtful. Germline CDR1 and CDR2: SNHLY and FYNNEI. The CDR3 spans 15 residues. CDR3 nucleotide sequence: TGTGCCAGCAATCATGGGCTAGCGGCTACCTACGAGCAGTACTTC. As protein: CASNHGLAATYEQYF.

The gene calls are TRBV10-3 and TRBJ2-2, with TRBD2 matching over 11 bases. From germline, CDR1 is ENHRY and CDR2 SYGVKD. Trimming at V came to 5 bases and at J to 1 base, leaving 6 bases not matched to a gene. This CDR3 region has 17 residues. This CDR3 reads CAISLAGGPGNTGELFF. The CDR3 nucleotides are TGTGCCATCAGTTTAGCGGGAGGGCCAGGGAACACCGGGGAGCTGTTTTTT.

The V gene is TRBV25-1, the J gene TRBJ1-2; no definite D call. Looked up from germline, CDR1 is MGHDK and CDR2 is SYGVNS. The CDR3 contains 16 residues. V lost 1 base and J 2 bases, leaving 14 bases between the germline ends. DNA for the CDR3: TGTGCCAGCAGTGAATCATCCGGGGTTTTAAACTATGGCTACACCTTC. Translation: CASSESSGVLNYGYTF.

The chain carries TRBV5-6 and TRBJ2-1, with a weak D call TRBD1 (6 bases). Germline assignment: CDR1 SGHDT and CDR2 YYEEEE. CDR3 length: 14 amino acids. V was pared by 1 base and J by 3 bases, with 8 bases between. This CDR3 reads CASSLRGIYNEQFF. CDR3 bases: TGTGCCAGCAGCTTGAGGGGGATCTACAATGAGCAGTTCTTC.

The chain employs TRBV6-5 and TRBJ2-1, with 8 bases identical to TRBD2. The germline gives CDR1 MNHEY, CDR2 SVGAGI. Trimming removed 6 bases from V and 3 bases from J; junction bases left unmatched: 7. The CDR3 consists of 15 residues. The CDR3 region is CASRVAGGLYNEQFF. The CDR3 bases are TGTGCCAGCAGAGTGGCGGGGGGACTCTACAATGAGCAGTTCTTC.

The genes are TRBV5-1 and TRBJ2-2; possibly TRBD2 for D (5 bases). Germline lookup yields CDR1 SGHRS and CDR2 YFSETQ. The V end was cut by 0 bases, the J end by 0 bases, with 9 bases between. The CDR3 sequence is 16 residues long. The CDR3 DNA reads TGCGCCAGCAGCTTGGTTCCGGGGACGAACACCGGGGAGCTGTTTTTT. Protein sequence: CASSLVPGTNTGELFF.

The V and J genes are TRBV4-1 and TRBJ2-1; D ambiguous. The germline V and J ends were trimmed by 3 bases and 8 bases, with 8 bases remaining between them. CDR1 is MGHRA and CDR2 is YSYEKL in the germline V gene. The CDR3 covers 12 residues. The CDR3 reads CASSHNVHEQFF. CDR3 nucleotide sequence: TGCGCCAGCAGCCACAACGTCCATGAGCAGTTCTTC.

This clone was seen more than once but under ten times. This chain links TRBV6-5 with TRBJ2-5, with D possibly being TRBD2 (6 bases). The CDR3 runs 14 residues. Trimming left V 0 bases short and J 5 bases short, with 10 bases between. CDR1 is MNHEY, CDR2 SVGAGI, per germline. CDR3: CASSYSRLAETQYF. CDR3 coding DNA: TGTGCCAGCAGTTACTCGAGGCTAGCGGAGACCCAGTACTTC.

The V and J genes are TRBV7-2 and TRBJ2-3; D is possibly TRBD1 (6 bases). The ends were cut back, 4 bases at V and 4 bases at J, with 9 bases in the middle. Germline V gene sequence: CDR1 SGHTA, CDR2 FQGNSA. CDR3 size: 13 residues. The CDR3 DNA reads as TGTGCCAGCAGCTACCAGGGGTCAGATACGCAGTATTTT. It codes for CASSYQGSDTQYF.

The CDR3 coding sequence is TGCGCCAGCAGCTCATACCCAAGCGGGACCTCCTACGAGCAGTACTTC. It codes for CASSSYPSGTSYEQYF. The chain couples TRBV5-1 to TRBJ2-5, with 7 bases that match TRBD2. The DNA end lines up better with TRBJ2-7; the J call may be wrong. Germline V gives CDR1 SGHRS, CDR2 YFSETQ. This CDR3 comprises 16 residues.

This chain's CDR3 is CASGLHWDHEQFF. The CDR3 nucleotides read TGTGCCAGCGGGCTTCACTGGGATCATGAGCAGTTCTTC. V gene TRBV6-1 combines with J gene TRBJ2-1, with D hard to call. Germline V gives CDR1 MNHNS, CDR2 SASEGT. The CDR3 length is 13 residues. The V end was cut by 8 bases, the J end by 8 bases, with 16 bases between.

A word on this clone: Other DNA sequences in the sample encode the same CDR3. The chain uses TRBV7-2 and TRBJ2-3, with unresolved D. The V end lost 4 bases, the J end lost 1 base, and 6 bases lay between the germline ends. Looked up from germline, CDR1 is SGHTA and CDR2 is FQGNSA. This CDR3 has 13 amino acids. The CDR3 DNA reads TGTGCCAGCAGCTCTCTCCGCACAGATACGCAGTATTTT. Amino acids: CASSSLRTDTQYF.

The gene calls are TRBV5-8 and TRBJ1-5; D remains unclear. The CDR3 sequence is 14 residues long. V was trimmed by 2 bases and J by 6 bases, leaving 12 bases between them. Germline CDR1 and CDR2: SGHTS and YDEGEE. This CDR3 is CASSFLQSSQPQHF. The DNA for the CDR3 is TGTGCCAGCAGCTTCCTACAGTCTAGTCAGCCCCAGCATTTT.

The J gene is TRBJ2-5, the V gene TRBV7-3; the D is unclear. V was clipped by 5 bases and J by 4 bases, with 17 bases between them. The V gene's germline CDR1 is SGHTA and CDR2 FQGTGA. The CDR3 sequence is 15 residues long. The CDR3 DNA is TGTGCCAGCAGCCCCGACCGCGGTGGAAGAGAGACCCAGTACTTC. This sequence encodes CASSPDRGGRETQYF. Full variable domain (rest looked up from reference TRBV7-3 and TRBJ2-5): GAGVSQTPSNKVTEKGKYVELRCDPISGHTALYWYRQSLGQGPEFLIYFQGTGAADDSGLPNDRFFAVRPEGSVSTLKIQRTERGDSAVYLCASSPDRGGRETQYFGPGTRLLVL.

This rearrangement joins TRBV9 to TRBJ2-7; D unclear. Germline V CDR1 and CDR2: SGDLS, YYNGEE. V was cut by 4 bases and J by 1 base, with 18 bases left in between. This CDR3 is built from 16 residues. In DNA, the CDR3 is TGTGCCAGCAGCCCGAGGTGGGCGCGTAGTTCCTACGAGCAGTACTTC. The encoded protein is CASSPRWARSSYEQYF.

The rearrangement links TRBV7-5 to TRBJ1-5; TRBD1, the table's D call, lacks a check against the DNA. TRBV7-5 is designated a pseudogene. The CDR3 is 14 residues long. In nucleotides, the CDR3 is TGTGTCAGAAGCTTAGCAGGGGTAAATCAGCCCCAGCATTTT. Protein product: CVRSLAGVNQPQHF.

CDR3 region: CASSSQASINYGYTF. The CDR3 DNA follows: TGTGCCAGCAGCTCCCAGGCGTCAATAAACTATGGCTACACCTTC. This chain uses TRBV7-9 with TRBJ1-2; no clear D. With 4 bases removed from V and 2 bases from J, the gap between germline ends came to 14 bases. Germline V gene lookup returns CDR1 SEHNR and CDR2 FQNEAQ (reference sequence). The CDR3 length is 15 residues.

V and J are TRBV18 and TRBJ2-7; 10 positions agree with TRBD2. The trim removed 3 bases at V and 4 bases at J, leaving 9 bases unmatched. Germline V gives CDR1 KGHSH, CDR2 LQKENI. This CDR3 contains 16 residues. CDR3 residues: CASSPNILAGDYEQYF. DNA of the CDR3: TGTGCCAGCTCACCCAACATCCTAGCGGGGGATTACGAGCAGTACTTC.

This sequence joins TRBV5-1 and TRBJ2-2, with 9 bases matching TRBD2. The CDR3 has 18 residues. The ends lost 0 bases at V and 0 bases at J; junction bases unmatched: 6. CDR1 and CDR2 (germline): SGHRS, YFSETQ. The CDR3 coding sequence is TGCGCCAGCAGCTTGGTTCCTAGCGGGACTGCGAACACCGGGGAGCTGTTTTTT. Translating gives CASSLVPSGTANTGELFF.

This chain joins TRBV19 and TRBJ2-1; D assignment may be TRBD1 or TRBD2 (5 bases each). CDR3 length equals 17 residues. Germline V gene sequence: CDR1 LNHDA, CDR2 SQIVND (reference sequence). Trimming cost V 6 bases and J 7 bases, with 25 bases left between them. This chain's CDR3 is CASRSHEAGARRNEQFF. The CDR3, as DNA: TGTGCCAGTAGGAGCCACGAAGCCGGGGCGCGTCGTAATGAGCAGTTCTTC.

The chain uses TRBV27 and TRBJ1-2; TRBD1 is a possible D gene (6 bases). V lost 3 bases and J 5 bases, leaving 25 bases between the germline ends. CDR3 length: 18 residues. The V gene's germline CDR1 is MNHEY and CDR2 SMNVEV (reference sequence). CDR3: CASSFTLRVGTTSYGYTF. The CDR3 DNA reads as TGTGCCAGCAGTTTCACCCTCCGGGTAGGGACAACCTCTTATGGCTACACCTTC.

This chain connects TRBV5-5 to TRBJ1-4; possible D gene TRBD1, 6 bases. Between the trimmed V and J ends, which lost 1 base and 7 bases, there was a span of 14 bases. This CDR3 comprises 15 residues. In germline, CDR1 is SGHKS, CDR2 YYEKEE (reference sequence). This chain's CDR3 is CASSLPTGQSEKLFF. In nucleotides, the CDR3 is TGTGCCAGCAGCTTGCCAACAGGGCAAAGTGAAAAACTGTTTTTT.